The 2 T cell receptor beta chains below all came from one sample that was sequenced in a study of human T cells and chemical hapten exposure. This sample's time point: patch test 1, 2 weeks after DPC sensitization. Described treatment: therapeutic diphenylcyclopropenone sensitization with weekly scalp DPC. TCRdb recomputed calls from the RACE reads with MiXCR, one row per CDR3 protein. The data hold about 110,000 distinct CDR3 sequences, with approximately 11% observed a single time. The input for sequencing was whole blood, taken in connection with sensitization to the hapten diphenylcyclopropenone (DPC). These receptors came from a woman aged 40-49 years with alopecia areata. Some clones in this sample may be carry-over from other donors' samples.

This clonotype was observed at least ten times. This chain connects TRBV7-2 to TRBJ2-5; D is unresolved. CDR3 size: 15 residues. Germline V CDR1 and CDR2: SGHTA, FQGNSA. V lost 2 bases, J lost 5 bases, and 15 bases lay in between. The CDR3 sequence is CASSLKPPPRETQYF. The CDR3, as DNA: TGTGCCAGCAGCTTAAAACCCCCGCCTAGGGAGACCCAGTACTTC. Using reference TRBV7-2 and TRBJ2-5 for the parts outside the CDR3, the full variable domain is GAGVSQSPSNKVTEKGKDVELRCDPISGHTALYWYRQSLGQGLEFLIYFQGNSAPDKSGLPSDRFSAERTGGSVSTLTIQRTQQEDSAVYLCASSLKPPPRETQYFGPGTRLLVL.

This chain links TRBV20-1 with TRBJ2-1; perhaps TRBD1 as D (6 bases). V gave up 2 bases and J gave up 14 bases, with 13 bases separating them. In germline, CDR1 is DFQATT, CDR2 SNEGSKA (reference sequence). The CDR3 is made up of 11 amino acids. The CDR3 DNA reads TGCAGTGCTAGACCAGGGGTTTTAGAGTTCTTC. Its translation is CSARPGVLEFF.